This T cell receptor beta chain was identified during a study of CD8 T cells in Susac syndrome. Sequencing of TCR beta covered CD8+ and CD4+ T cells obtained from blood. RNA in amounts of roughly 0.45 to 1 ug was reverse transcribed with random hexamers. The authors amplified TCR beta CDR3 across 54 Vbeta and 13 Jbeta using immunoSEQ multiplex PCR. TCRdb re-called the immunoSEQ multiplex PCR reads with MiXCR, one entry per CDR3 protein. The sample consists of 160,000 or so distinct CDR3 sequences, approximately 94% of them appearing once. General study points: The study's TCR sequencing and HLA analysis covered a relatively small number of individuals, and the study acknowledged this.

Germline values: CDR1 GTSNPN, CDR2 SVGIG (reference sequence). The CDR3 has 13 amino acids. Trimming removed 7 bases at V and 4 bases at J, with 11 bases between. As for this clonotype: Its target is not known.

The clonotype comes from a human donor with multiple sclerosis. This rearrangement joins TRBV30 to TRBJ2-6; D is possibly TRBD1 (6 bases). Specimen: CD4+ T cells from PBMCs. CDR3 DNA sequence: TGTGCCTTGCAGGGGTCCGGGGCCAACGTCCTGACTTTC. Amino acids: CALQGSGANVLTF.